Below, 30 T cell receptor beta chains from the same sample are listed, as sequenced in a study of post-analysis software for immune sequencing data. Prepared libraries of TCR beta cDNA carried unique molecular identifiers. MiXCR, applied by TCRdb to the PCR reads, yields one record per CDR3 protein. The sample has approximately 730,000 distinct CDR3 sequences, about 45% seen once. The study, taken as a whole, reports: Patients carried 4 or 5 TRBV segments more frequently than controls did, and TRBV5-6, TRBV5-1 and TRBV20-1 were among them.

These receptors are not linked to any known antigen. Sequenced: blood. These receptors were collected from a girl under 18 with multiple sclerosis.

This chain uses TRBV6-5 with TRBJ2-3, with D tentatively TRBD2 (5 bases). This CDR3 has 15 residues. Trimming pared 4 bases from V and 1 base from J, leaving 12 bases between. Germline lookup yields CDR1 MNHEY and CDR2 SVGAGI. The DNA of the CDR3 is TGTGCCAGCAGTTCTCAGAATAGCGGCACAGATACGCAGTATTTT. Amino acid sequence: CASSSQNSGTDTQYF.

V usage is TRBV11-3 and J usage is TRBJ2-4; tentatively, D is TRBD1 or TRBD2 (5 bases each). The DNA end is more similar to TRBJ2-7, so the J call may be wrong. CDR1 is SGHNT, CDR2 YENEEA, per germline. The CDR3 is made up of 15 amino acids. The DNA for the CDR3 is TGTGCCAGCAGCTTAGGGGGGATTAGGGCCTCCGAGCAGTACTTC. Translation: CASSLGGIRASEQYF.

This chain uses TRBV5-1 with TRBJ2-7; D is uncertain. Germline CDR1 is SGHRS and CDR2 is YFSETQ. The CDR3 extends over 16 amino acids. Trimming pared 3 bases from V and 0 bases from J, leaving 16 bases between. CDR3 protein: CASSSADFTVSYEQYF. In DNA form, the CDR3 reads TGCGCCAGCAGCTCCGCCGATTTTACCGTCTCCTACGAGCAGTACTTC.

With respect to this clonotype: A much larger clone differs by one base, so this may be a read error. The V call is TRBV9, the J call TRBJ2-3; TRBD2 matches at 15 bases. The CDR3 is made up of 13 amino acids. V gave up 3 bases and J gave up 12 bases; unmatched junction bases: 2. CDR1 and CDR2 (germline): SGDLS, YYNGEE. CDR3 sequence: CASSEGLAGGQYF. CDR3 DNA sequence: TGTGCCAGCAGCGAGGGACTAGCGGGAGGTCAGTATTTT.

This clonotype came up a few times. The rearrangement joins TRBV4-1 to TRBJ2-3; 7 nucleotides line up with TRBD2. From germline, CDR1 is MGHRA and CDR2 YSYEKL. The CDR3 is 15 residues long. After removal of 4 bases from V and 4 bases from J, the junction contained 8 bases not matched to a gene. CDR3 nucleotides: TGCGCCAGCAGCCCGGAGGGCCGGGAGGCAGATACGCAGTATTTT. This translates into CASSPEGREADTQYF.

The V and J genes are TRBV20-1 and TRBJ2-1; 14 nucleotides line up with TRBD2. V gave up 3 bases and J gave up 5 bases; unmatched junction bases: 6. Germline V CDR1 and CDR2: DFQATT, SNEGSKA (reference sequence). This CDR3 comprises 16 residues. In DNA form, the CDR3 reads TGCAGTGCTAGGCATAGGGGACTAGCGGGAGACAATGAGCAGTTCTTC. This codes for CSARHRGLAGDNEQFF.

As for this clonotype: A single base separates this from a much larger clone, so it may be a read error. This chain uses TRBV29-1 with TRBJ1-2; TRBD1 matches at 10 bases. In germline, CDR1 is SQVTM, CDR2 ANQGSEA. This CDR3 has 12 amino acids. V shed 7 bases, J shed 4 bases, and the junction held 3 bases outside the gene matches. The CDR3 here is CSARTGGYGYTF. The CDR3 DNA reads TGCAGCGCCAGGACAGGGGGCTATGGCTACACCTTC.

This chain connects TRBV29-1 to TRBJ1-6, with TRBD1 matching 7 bases. CDR3 length: 12 residues. Germline CDR1 is SQVTM and CDR2 is ANQGSEA. With V trimmed by 4 bases and J by 7 bases, 1 base remained unmatched. CDR3 bases: TGCAGCGTTGGGGACAGCAATTCACCCCTCCACTTT. The encoded protein is CSVGDSNSPLHF.

This chain uses TRBV9 with TRBJ1-2; D remains ambiguous. This CDR3 is built from 14 residues. V was cut by 2 bases and J by 5 bases, with 13 bases left in between. Germline V gene lookup returns CDR1 SGDLS and CDR2 YYNGEE. In DNA, the CDR3 is TGTGCCAGCAGCGTTAAGGACCTATCGTATGGCTACACCTTC. The encoded protein is CASSVKDLSYGYTF.

V and J are TRBV12-3 or TRBV12-4 and TRBJ2-1; 8 bases match TRBD2. This CDR3 region has 15 residues. The V and J ends lost 5 bases and 5 bases, in that order; junction bases with no gene match: 8. The CDR3 DNA reads TGTGCCAGCAGTCTCTCCGGGACTAGGCACAATGAGCAGTTCTTC. It yields the protein CASSLSGTRHNEQFF.

This clonotype has only one observation. Given a much more abundant clone one base away, this may be a read error. V gene TRBV5-1 combines with J gene TRBJ2-2; TRBD1 matches 7 bases. The CDR3 consists of 15 residues. The germline CDR1 and CDR2 sequences are SGHRS and YFSETQ. The CDR3 is CSSRDGTEGTGELFF. CDR3 DNA: TGCTCCAGCAGGGACGGGACAGAAGGGACCGGGGAGCTGTTTTTT.

This rearrangement joins TRBV12-3 or TRBV12-4 to TRBJ2-1; 9 nucleotides line up with TRBD2. V shed 2 bases and J 6 bases; nucleotides not matched to a gene: 5. The length of the CDR3 is 15 residues. CDR3 sequence (DNA): TGTGCCAGCAGTTTACGGGCGGGAGGGGGCAATGAGCAGTTCTTC. Encoded protein: CASSLRAGGGNEQFF.

This chain uses TRBV25-1 with TRBJ1-5; D is unresolved. The CDR3 length is 14 residues. V lost 2 bases and J lost 1, with 6 bases in between. In germline, CDR1 is MGHDK, CDR2 SYGVNS. DNA of the CDR3: TGTGCCAGCAGTGAAAGAGACAGCAATCAGCCCCAGCATTTT. This translates into CASSERDSNQPQHF.

V usage is TRBV5-1 and J usage is TRBJ2-4, with a weak D call TRBD2 (6 bases). The J call is uncertain, as TRBJ2-7 better fits the DNA end. Per germline, CDR1 SGHRS and CDR2 YFSETQ. The CDR3 length is 13 residues. Here the CDR3 reads CASMSGGSYEQYF. CDR3 bases: TGCGCCAGCATGAGTGGGGGGTCCTACGAGCAGTACTTC.

This clonotype was counted many times. The rearrangement links TRBV6-2 or TRBV6-3 to TRBJ2-1; D is undetermined. The V gene's germline CDR1 is MNHEY and CDR2 SVGEGT. The CDR3 spans 12 residues. V lost 4 bases and J lost 9, with 10 bases in between. The CDR3: CASSWVRREQFF. The CDR3 DNA sequence: TGTGCCAGCAGTTGGGTGCGGCGTGAGCAGTTCTTC.

The chain combines TRBV6-2 or TRBV6-3 with TRBJ1-1; 7 nucleotides agree with TRBD1. Germline V gene sequence: CDR1 MNHEY, CDR2 SVGEGT. J gave up 6 bases and V 4 bases, and 8 bases lay outside the gene matches. The CDR3 has 14 amino acids. Here the CDR3 reads CASSSDRVDAEAFF. The CDR3 region has the DNA TGTGCCAGCAGTTCCGACAGGGTCGACGCTGAAGCTTTCTTT.

This chain uses TRBV2 with TRBJ1-2; possible D gene TRBD1, 6 bases. V was shortened by 8 bases and J by 3 bases, with 16 bases between the two germline ends. The CDR3 consists of 14 residues. CDR1 is SNHLY, CDR2 FYNNEI, per germline. This CDR3 reads CASLHPTGDYGYTF. The CDR3 DNA reads TGTGCCAGCCTCCACCCGACAGGTGACTATGGCTACACCTTC.

The V and J genes are TRBV7-2 and TRBJ2-4, with 7 bases matching TRBD1. The J call may be incorrect, as the DNA end agrees better with TRBJ2-7. This CDR3 is built from 13 residues. Germline V gives CDR1 SGHTA, CDR2 FQGNSA. CDR3 protein: CASSLRGRDEQYF. CDR3 coding DNA: TGTGCCAGCAGCTTAAGGGGGCGGGACGAGCAGTACTTC.

The V gene is TRBV5-6, the J gene TRBJ2-5; 7 nucleotides line up with TRBD1. CDR1 is SGHDT, CDR2 YYEEEE, per germline. Unmatched junction bases numbered 3, after V lost 4 bases and J lost 3 bases. There are 13 residues in the CDR3. The DNA for the CDR3 is TGTGCCAGCAGCACCGACAGGGAAGAGACCCAGTACTTC. Translating it yields CASSTDREETQYF.

The chain combines TRBV12-3 or TRBV12-4 with TRBJ1-2; tentative D call: TRBD1 (5 bases). This CDR3 region has 13 residues. V lost 7 bases, J lost 3 bases, and 12 bases lay in between. The chain's CDR3 is CASTQTAHYGYTF. For the CDR3, the DNA is TGTGCCAGCACCCAGACAGCTCACTATGGCTACACCTTC.

This clonotype showed up just a few times. The chain is built from TRBV7-9 and TRBJ2-3; D is possibly TRBD2 (5 bases). Trimming cost V 4 bases and J 4 bases, with 9 bases left between them. CDR3 length: 13 residues. Per the germline V gene, CDR1 is SEHNR and CDR2 is FQNEAQ (reference sequence). CDR3 in DNA: TGTGCCAGCAGCTCCGGGGTATCAGATACGCAGTATTTT. It encodes CASSSGVSDTQYF.

The chain uses TRBV7-9 and TRBJ2-1, with 7 bases identical to TRBD2. Trimming removed 1 base from V and 9 bases from J; junction bases left unmatched: 9. The germline V gene has CDR1 SEHNR and CDR2 FQNEAQ (reference sequence). The CDR3 totals 15 residues. The CDR3 is CASSLDGRISLEQFF. CDR3 DNA: TGTGCCAGCAGCTTAGACGGGAGGATCTCCCTTGAGCAGTTCTTC.

This chain joins TRBV18 and TRBJ1-2; D remains ambiguous. Germline V CDR1 and CDR2: KGHSH, LQKENI. This CDR3 contains 13 residues. V shed 3 bases and J shed 6 bases, with 11 bases lying between them. CDR3 bases: TGTGCCAGCTCACCGAGAGGAGGCGATGGCTACACCTTC. It codes for CASSPRGGDGYTF.

The chain is built from TRBV12-3 or TRBV12-4 and TRBJ1-4; weak D call: TRBD1 (5 bases). The V end was cut by 6 bases, the J end by 7 bases, with 18 bases between. The CDR3 has 15 amino acids. The CDR3 region has the DNA TGTGCCAGCAGCCTACAAAATGGGGCAACTGAAAAACTGTTTTTT. It specifies CASSLQNGATEKLFF.

The chain has TRBV24-1 and TRBJ1-2; TRBD1 might be the D (6 bases). With 4 bases removed from V and 8 bases from J, the gap between germline ends came to 13 bases. This CDR3 is 13 amino acids long. Germline CDR1 KGHDR, CDR2 SFDVKD. The DNA of the CDR3 is TGTGCCACCAGTGAGGATACAGGGTTCGGCTACACCTTC. This gives the protein CATSEDTGFGYTF.

The chain employs TRBV5-1 and TRBJ2-3; possibly TRBD1 or TRBD2 for D (5 bases each). Germline V gene data show CDR1 as SGHRS and CDR2 as YFSETQ. Trimming left V 4 bases short and J 1 base short, with 19 bases between. The CDR3 is made up of 17 amino acids. CDR3 residues: CASSPSGRTRGTDTQYF. The DNA of the CDR3 is TGCGCCAGCAGCCCATCGGGGCGGACGAGAGGCACAGATACGCAGTATTTT. Full variable domain (rest looked up from reference TRBV5-1 and TRBJ2-3): KAGVTQTPRYLIKTRGQQVTLSCSPISGHRSVSWYQQTPGQGLQFLFEYFSETQRNKGNFPGRFSGRQFSNSRSEMNVSTLELGDSALYLCASSPSGRTRGTDTQYFGPGTRLTVL.

The table lists this clonotype with many counts. The J gene is TRBJ2-7, the V gene TRBV20-1; D may be TRBD1 or TRBD2 (5 bases each). Germline V CDR1 and CDR2: DFQATT, SNEGSKA (reference sequence). The CDR3 is made up of 11 amino acids. The germline V and J ends were trimmed by 5 bases and 2 bases, with 7 bases remaining between them. In DNA form, the CDR3 reads TGCAGTGCTCGGGGACCCTACGAGCAGTACTTC. It is translated as CSARGPYEQYF.

J is TRBJ1-1 and V is TRBV6-5; the D is unclear. V lost 11 bases, J lost 1 base, and 14 bases lay in between. CDR1 is MNHEY and CDR2 is SVGAGI in the germline V gene. The CDR3 is made up of 13 amino acids. CDR3: CACHPGKNTEAFF. The CDR3 DNA sequence: TGTGCCTGCCACCCCGGGAAGAACACTGAAGCTTTCTTT.

This clonotype was seen only a few times. Compared with germline, one end of the junction differs, possibly owing to a read error. The genes are TRBV5-1 and TRBJ2-3; 13 positions agree with TRBD2. The CDR3 extends over 16 amino acids. Germline CDR1 and CDR2: SGHRS and YFSETQ. Written as DNA, the CDR3 is TGTGCCAGCAGCTCAGGACTAGCGGGAGTTTCAGATACGCAGTATTTT. It specifies CASSSGLAGVSDTQYF.

J is TRBJ2-7 and V is TRBV9; D unresolved. The CDR3 consists of 15 residues. Trimming took off 0 bases at V and 4 bases at J, with 14 bases between the two ends. Germline CDR1 is SGDLS and CDR2 is YYNGEE. The CDR3 reads CASSVEAALGYEQYF. For the CDR3, the DNA is TGTGCCAGCAGCGTAGAGGCCGCCTTAGGGTACGAGCAGTACTTC.